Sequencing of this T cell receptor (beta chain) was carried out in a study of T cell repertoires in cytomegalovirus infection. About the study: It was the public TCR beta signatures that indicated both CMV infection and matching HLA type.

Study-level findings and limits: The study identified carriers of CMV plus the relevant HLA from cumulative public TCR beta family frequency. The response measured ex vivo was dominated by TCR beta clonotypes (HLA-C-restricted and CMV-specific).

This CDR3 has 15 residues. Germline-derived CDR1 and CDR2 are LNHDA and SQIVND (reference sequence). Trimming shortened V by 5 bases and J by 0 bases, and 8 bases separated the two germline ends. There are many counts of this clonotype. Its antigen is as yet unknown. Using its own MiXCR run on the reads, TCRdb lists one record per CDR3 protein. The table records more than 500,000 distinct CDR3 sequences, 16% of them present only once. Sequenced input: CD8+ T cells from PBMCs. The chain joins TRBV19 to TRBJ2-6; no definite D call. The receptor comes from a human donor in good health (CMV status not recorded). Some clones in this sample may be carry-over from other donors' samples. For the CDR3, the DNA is TGTGCCAGTAGTCAAAGGTACTCTGGGGCCAACGTCCTGACTTTC. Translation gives CASSQRYSGANVLTF.